The 26 T cell receptor beta chains below all came from one sample that was sequenced in a study of regulatory T cells in long-lasting Graves disease. The sample's time point: newly diagnosed GD, antithyroid drugs for less than 3 months. After RNA was extracted from PBMCs, the TCR library was made from it. iRepertoire HTBI primers and Arm-PCR of CDR3 regions built TCR beta libraries. TCRdb called the multiplex PCR reads again in MiXCR, with one record for every CDR3 protein. Of about 440,000 distinct CDR3 sequences in the sample, 14% to 15% were seen once. These records were also assigned to another study, of T cells in Graves' hyperthyroidism and ophthalmopathy.

Sequenced material: peripheral blood mononuclear cells (PBMCs), taken at new diagnosis, from a patient treated with antithyroid drugs. The receptor set was obtained from a woman younger than 45 with Graves disease.

This clonotype was detected many times. The chain combines TRBV30 with TRBJ2-5; 8 positions match TRBD1. The V gene end was trimmed by 2 bases and the J gene end by 5 bases; junction bases not matched to a gene: 7. Germline V gene lookup returns CDR1 GTSNPN and CDR2 SVGIG (reference sequence). This CDR3 is 14 amino acids long. The CDR3 sequence is CAWSRAGGWETQYF. The CDR3 nucleotides read TGTGCCTGGAGTAGGGCAGGGGGCTGGGAGACCCAGTACTTC.

This clonotype occurred many times. The chain recombines TRBV20-1 with TRBJ2-1; 9 bases are a match to TRBD2. CDR1 is DFQATT, CDR2 SNEGSKA, per germline (reference sequence). V lost 3 bases, J lost 2 bases, and 5 bases stayed unmatched. The CDR3 is 15 residues long. Here the CDR3 reads CSARIGTSPYNEQFF. CDR3 DNA: TGCAGTGCTAGGATTGGGACTAGCCCCTACAATGAGCAGTTCTTC.

This clonotype was picked up many times. The chain joins TRBV5-5 to TRBJ1-5, with D possibly being TRBD1 (6 bases). V lost 5 bases and J lost 0, with 18 bases in between. The length of the CDR3 is 17 residues. Germline CDR1 reads SGHKS; CDR2 reads YYEKEE (reference sequence). The DNA for the CDR3 is TGTGCCAGCAGTCTCCGGGACAAAGCCTATAGCAATCAGCCCCAGCATTTT. Protein: CASSLRDKAYSNQPQHF.

This clonotype was picked up many times. The rearrangement uses TRBV18 and TRBJ2-5, with 10 bases that match TRBD1. This CDR3 is 16 amino acids long. Germline V CDR1 and CDR2: KGHSH, LQKENI. With 3 bases clipped from V and 4 bases from J, the junction kept 8 bases outside the gene matches. The CDR3 protein is CASSPRQGALGETQYF. The CDR3 DNA reads as TGTGCCAGCTCACCTCGACAGGGGGCGTTGGGAGAGACCCAGTACTTC.

This clonotype was detected only a few times. This chain links TRBV7-2 with TRBJ2-1; 12 nucleotides match TRBD2. The germline CDR1 and CDR2 sequences are SGHTA and FQGNSA. This CDR3 has 15 residues. V was clipped by 5 bases and J by 9 bases; unmatched bases: 8. CDR3 amino acids: CASSPRLAGEGEQFF. The CDR3 coding sequence is TGTGCCAGCAGCCCCCGACTAGCGGGAGAGGGTGAGCAGTTCTTC.

This clonotype was picked up many times. The chain combines TRBV28 with TRBJ2-1; D gene ambiguous. Trimming took off 2 bases at V and 5 bases at J, with 13 bases between the two ends. Germline CDR1 is MDHEN and CDR2 is SYDVKM. This CDR3 comprises 15 residues. This CDR3 reads CASSLGGFAHNEQFF. As DNA, the CDR3 is TGTGCCAGCAGTTTAGGCGGATTTGCGCACAATGAGCAGTTCTTC.

V usage is TRBV4-1 and J usage is TRBJ2-6, with D uncertain. Germline CDR1 and CDR2: MGHRA and YSYEKL. Trimming cost V 6 bases and J 2 bases, with 5 bases left between them. The CDR3 is 13 amino acids. CDR3 DNA sequence: TGCGCCAGCAGGGGGACTGGGGCCAACGTCCTGACTTTC. This gives the protein CASRGTGANVLTF.

The chain carries TRBV25-1 and TRBJ2-7; no firm D call. V lost 4 bases to trimming and J lost 2 bases, with 12 bases between them. CDR3 length: 14 amino acids. CDR1 MGHDK and CDR2 SYGVNS come from the germline V gene. CDR3: CASSVGSPPYEQYF. The CDR3 nucleotides are TGTGCCAGCAGTGTGGGCAGTCCCCCCTACGAGCAGTACTTC.

In the case of this clonotype: This may stem from a read error, because a much larger clone lies one nucleotide away. The chain is built from TRBV5-4 and TRBJ2-3, with 8 bases that match TRBD2. This CDR3 is built from 16 residues. Looked up from germline, CDR1 is SGHNT and CDR2 is YYREEE (reference sequence). Trimming cost V 3 bases and J 1 base; bases outside gene matches: 7. CDR3 loop: CASSSERERGTDTQYF. The CDR3 DNA reads TGTGCCAGCAGCTCTGAGCGGGAGCGAGGCACAGATACGCAGTATTTT.

V is TRBV7-3 and J is TRBJ2-1; D remains unclear. This CDR3 spans 12 amino acids. V was trimmed by 2 bases and J by 9 bases, leaving 8 bases between them. CDR1 and CDR2 from the germline V gene are SGHTA and FQGTGA. CDR3 loop: CASSLESGEQFF. The CDR3 DNA follows: TGTGCCAGCAGCTTAGAGAGTGGTGAGCAGTTCTTC.

The V gene is TRBV7-2, the J gene TRBJ2-7; TRBD2 matches at 9 bases. J gave up 2 bases and V 5 bases, and 7 bases lay outside the gene matches. The germline V gene encodes CDR1 SGHTA and CDR2 FQGNSA. The CDR3 is 15 amino acids. Written as DNA, the CDR3 is TGTGCCAGCAGCGTTCAGGCTAGCGGGACCTACGAGCAGTACTTC. Its protein product is CASSVQASGTYEQYF.

This clonotype appeared a few times. The gene calls are TRBV14 and TRBJ2-3, with 12 positions matching TRBD2. The V gene end was trimmed by 5 bases and the J gene end by 6 bases; junction bases not matched to a gene: 12. CDR1 and CDR2 from the germline V gene are SGHDN and FVKESK. The CDR3 is made up of 17 amino acids. This CDR3 is CASSSRGLAGGSDTQYF. The CDR3 bases are TGTGCCAGCAGCTCAAGGGGCCTAGCGGGAGGGTCGGATACGCAGTATTTT.

The table lists this clonotype with many counts. The chain joins TRBV20-1 to TRBJ1-2, with 12 nucleotides matching TRBD1. This CDR3 comprises 14 residues. Germline CDR1 reads DFQATT; CDR2 reads SNEGSKA (reference sequence). The V segment lost 6 bases and the J segment 3 bases; nucleotides outside the gene matches: 5. CDR3 nucleotide sequence: TGCAGTGCGCTCGGGACAGGGGGCTACTATGGCTACACCTTC. This codes for CSALGTGGYYGYTF.

This clonotype was observed at least ten times. This chain uses TRBV5-1 with TRBJ2-3, with 9 bases fitting TRBD2. Germline lookup yields CDR1 SGHRS and CDR2 YFSETQ. The junction had 10 bases not matched to a gene; V was cut back by 0 bases and J by 5 bases. The CDR3 has 17 amino acids. The CDR3 region is CASSLASAGGPGDTQYF. The CDR3 coding sequence is TGCGCCAGCAGCTTGGCCTCTGCGGGAGGGCCGGGAGATACGCAGTATTTT.

CDR3 DNA: TGTGCCAGCTCGGGGGGGACTAGCGGGAGTTCGACAGATACGCAGTATTTT. Encoded protein: CASSGGTSGSSTDTQYF. This rearrangement joins TRBV12-3 or TRBV12-4 to TRBJ2-3, with TRBD2 identical over 14 bases. V was pared by 8 bases and J by 3 bases, with 10 bases of the junction left unmatched. The CDR3 length is 17 residues.

This clonotype was detected ten times or more. The chain carries TRBV2 and TRBJ2-3; tentative D call: TRBD2 (5 bases). Germline CDR1 reads SNHLY; CDR2 reads FYNNEI. The CDR3 extends over 14 amino acids. Deletions cut 5 bases from V and 4 bases from J, with 13 bases between. This CDR3 reads CASSRLAIPDTQYF. The CDR3 DNA follows: TGTGCCAGCAGTAGGCTAGCCATCCCAGATACGCAGTATTTT. Full variable domain (remainder filled in from reference TRBV2 and TRBJ2-3): EPEVTQTPSHQVTQMGQEVILRCVPISNHLYFYWYRQILGQKVEFLVSFYNNEISEKSEIFDDQFSVERPDGSNFTLKIRSTKLEDSAMYFCASSRLAIPDTQYFGPGTRLTVL.

The DNA for the CDR3 is TGTGCCAGCAGCGCCCGACAGGGCGAGGCCGGGGAGCTGTTTTTT. Translated: CASSARQGEAGELFF. The chain is built from TRBV2 and TRBJ2-2, with TRBD1 matching over 7 bases. Trimming at V came to 6 bases and at J to 6 bases, leaving 10 bases not matched to a gene. Germline V gives CDR1 SNHLY, CDR2 FYNNEI. The CDR3 runs 15 residues.

The chain recombines TRBV13 with TRBJ2-4; D remains unclear. There are 17 residues in the CDR3. V gave up 5 bases and J gave up 0 bases, with 17 bases separating them. Germline V lookup: CDR1 PRHDT, CDR2 FYEKMQ (reference sequence). The CDR3: CASSTPETIQAKNIQYF. The CDR3 DNA sequence: TGTGCCAGCAGCACCCCCGAGACCATCCAAGCCAAAAACATTCAGTACTTC.

This clonotype was seen more than once but under ten times. The chain couples TRBV9 to TRBJ2-3; TRBD1 is a possible D gene (6 bases). In germline, CDR1 is SGDLS, CDR2 YYNGEE. The CDR3 has 16 amino acids. V lost 4 bases, J lost 0 bases, and 15 bases lay in between. CDR3 loop: CASSSPTGTSTDTQYF. As DNA, the CDR3 is TGTGCCAGCAGCTCCCCGACAGGAACTAGCACAGATACGCAGTATTTT.

Only a few counts were recorded for this clonotype. The chain couples TRBV29-1 to TRBJ2-3, with a weak D call TRBD1 (5 bases). This CDR3 region has 12 residues. Trimming cost V 1 base and J 6 bases, with 8 bases left between them. Germline V CDR1 and CDR2: SQVTM, ANQGSEA. The CDR3 DNA sequence: TGCAGCGTTGAAGGGGGCGAGGATACGCAGTATTTT. Translating gives CSVEGGEDTQYF.

The table lists this clonotype with many counts. The CDR3 DNA is TGTGCCAGCAGTTTAGGCGGGCCGGCCCAGCCCCAGCATTTT. This gives the protein CASSLGGPAQPQHF. The genes are TRBV12-3 or TRBV12-4 and TRBJ1-5; D is unclear. The V gene lost 1 base and the J gene lost 7 bases, with 11 bases spanning the gap. This CDR3 has 14 residues.

This clonotype has a count of ten or more. This chain joins TRBV5-1 and TRBJ2-4, with 7 nucleotides matching TRBD1. The J segment lost 5 bases and the V segment lost 4 bases, leaving 6 bases of the junction unmatched. The germline V gene has CDR1 SGHRS and CDR2 YFSETQ. This CDR3 region has 14 residues. CDR3 sequence (DNA): TGCGCCAGCAGCCGAAGACAGGGCCAAAACATTCAGTACTTC. It encodes CASSRRQGQNIQYF.

The DNA of the CDR3 is TGTGCCAGTAGTCCACCCGAGGGACAGCGGTCCTACGGCTACACCTTC. Translation gives CASSPPEGQRSYGYTF. J is TRBJ1-2 and V is TRBV19; 7 nucleotides agree with TRBD1. CDR3 length: 16 residues. The trim removed 5 bases at V and 8 bases at J, leaving 17 bases unmatched. Looked up from germline, CDR1 is LNHDA and CDR2 is SQIVND (reference sequence).

About this clonotype itself: This may arise from a read error, as a much more abundant clone is one base away. The CDR3 DNA reads TGTGCCAGCGACAGGGGGGGATTGAAACTGTTTTTT. Its protein product is CASDRGGLKLFF. The rearrangement links TRBV2 to TRBJ1-4; TRBD1 agrees at 9 bases. V shed 8 bases and J 11 bases; nucleotides not matched to a gene: 6. CDR1 is SNHLY and CDR2 is FYNNEI in the germline V gene. There are 12 residues in the CDR3.

This clonotype has a handful of counts. This chain joins TRBV6-5 and TRBJ2-7; D may correspond to TRBD1 or TRBD2 (6 bases each). Trimming took 4 bases from V and 4 from J, leaving 14 bases between them. The CDR3 is 14 residues long. Germline V gene sequence: CDR1 MNHEY, CDR2 SVGAGI. CDR3 sequence: CASSSGSGAYEQYF. In DNA, the CDR3 is TGTGCCAGCAGTTCGGGGTCGGGGGCATACGAGCAGTACTTC.

This clonotype was picked up many times. J is TRBJ2-1 and V is TRBV7-9; 7 nucleotides match TRBD2. Germline V gives CDR1 SEHNR, CDR2 FQNEAQ (reference sequence). The CDR3 has 13 residues. The ends lost 4 bases at V and 5 bases at J; junction bases unmatched: 2. CDR3 loop: CASSSSGHNEQFF. The CDR3 DNA reads TGTGCCAGCAGCTCTAGCGGTCACAATGAGCAGTTCTTC. Variable domain in full (rest from reference TRBV7-9 and TRBJ2-1): DTGVSQNPRHKITKRGQNVTFRCDPISEHNRLYWYRQTLGQGPEFLTYFQNEAQLEKSRLLSDRFSAERPKGSFSTLEIQRTEQGDSAMYLCASSSSGHNEQFFGPGTRLTVL.